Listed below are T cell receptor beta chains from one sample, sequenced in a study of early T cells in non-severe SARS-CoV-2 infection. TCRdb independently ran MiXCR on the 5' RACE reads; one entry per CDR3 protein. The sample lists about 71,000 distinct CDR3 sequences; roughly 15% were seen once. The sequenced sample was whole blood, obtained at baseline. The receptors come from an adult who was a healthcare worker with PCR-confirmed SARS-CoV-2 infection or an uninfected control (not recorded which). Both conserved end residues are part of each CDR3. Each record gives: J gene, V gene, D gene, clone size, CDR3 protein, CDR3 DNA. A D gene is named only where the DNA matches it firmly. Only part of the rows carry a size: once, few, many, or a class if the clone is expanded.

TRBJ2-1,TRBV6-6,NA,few,CASNAGASYNEQFF,TGTGCCAGCAATGCCGGGGCCTCCTACAATGAGCAGTTCTTC
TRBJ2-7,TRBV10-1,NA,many,CASSESGRGGQYF,TGCGCCAGCAGTGAGTCGGGACGAGGTGGGCAGTACTTC
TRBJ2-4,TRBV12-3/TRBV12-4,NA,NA,CASRKRGIQYF,TGTGCCAGCAGGAAACGGGGCATTCAGTACTTC
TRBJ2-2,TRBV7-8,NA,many,CASSALRVVNTGELFF,TGTGCCAGCAGCGCCCTTCGGGTGGTGAACACCGGGGAGCTGTTTTTT
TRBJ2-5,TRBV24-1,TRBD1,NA,CATSPQGAKETQYF,TGTGCCACCAGTCCCCAGGGGGCGAAGGAGACCCAGTACTTC
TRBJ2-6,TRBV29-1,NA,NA,CSAYGHGSGANVLTF,TGCAGCGCTTACGGACATGGGTCTGGGGCCAACGTCCTGACTTTC
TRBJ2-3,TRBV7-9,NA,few,CASSPGGVSTDTQYF,TGTGCCAGCAGCCCAGGGGGGGTCAGCACAGATACGCAGTATTTT
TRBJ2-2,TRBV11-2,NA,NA,CASSLDPGRETGELFF,TGTGCCAGCAGCTTAGATCCGGGGCGAGAAACCGGGGAGCTGTTTTTT
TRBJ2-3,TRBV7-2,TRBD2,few,CASSLTAGGADTQYF,TGTGCCAGCAGTCTGACAGCGGGAGGAGCAGATACGCAGTATTTT
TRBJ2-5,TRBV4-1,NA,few,CASSQDGGTRGPQETQYF,TGCGCCAGCAGCCAAGATGGGGGTACCAGGGGACCCCAAGAGACCCAGTACTTC
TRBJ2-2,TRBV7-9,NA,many,CASSPRRANTGELFF,TGTGCCAGCAGCCCAAGGCGGGCGAACACCGGGGAGCTGTTTTTT
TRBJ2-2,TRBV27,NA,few,CASSLRSSSVGTGELFF,TGTGCCAGCAGTTTACGTTCTAGCAGCGTGGGGACCGGGGAGCTGTTTTTT
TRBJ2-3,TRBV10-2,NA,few,CASGEEGGGTDTQYF,TGCGCCAGCGGGGAAGAAGGCGGAGGCACAGATACGCAGTATTTT
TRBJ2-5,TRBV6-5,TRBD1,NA,CASSKLTGGEETQYF,TGTGCCAGCAGTAAGCTGACAGGGGGGGAAGAGACCCAGTACTTC
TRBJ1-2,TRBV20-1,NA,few,CSTNPFGYTF,TGCAGTACGAACCCTTTTGGCTACACCTTC
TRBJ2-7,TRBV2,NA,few,CASTPQADYEQYF,TGTGCCAGCACTCCACAGGCGGATTACGAGCAGTACTTC
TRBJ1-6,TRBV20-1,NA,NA,CSARWGRGSPLHF,TGCAGTGCTAGGTGGGGCAGAGGATCACCCCTCCACTTT
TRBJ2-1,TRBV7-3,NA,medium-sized,CASSLRGSGNNEQFF,TGTGCCAGCAGCTTAAGGGGTAGCGGAAACAATGAGCAGTTCTTC
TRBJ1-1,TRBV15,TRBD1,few,CATSREADRDSEAFF,TGTGCCACCAGCAGAGAGGCGGACCGGGACAGTGAAGCTTTCTTT
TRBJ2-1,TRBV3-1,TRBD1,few,CASSLRDRGGNEQFF,TGTGCCAGCAGCCTACGGGACAGGGGAGGTAATGAGCAGTTCTTC
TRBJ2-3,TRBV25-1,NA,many,CARLPVSTDTQYF,TGTGCCAGGCTACCGGTTAGCACAGATACGCAGTATTTT
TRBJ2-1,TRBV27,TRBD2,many,CASSLSPGTKRYNEQFF,TGTGCCAGCAGTTTATCGCCTGGGACTAAGAGGTACAATGAGCAGTTCTTC
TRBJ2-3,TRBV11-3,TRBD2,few,CASSQGTSGFTDTQYF,TGTGCCAGCAGCCAAGGGACTAGCGGATTCACAGATACGCAGTATTTT
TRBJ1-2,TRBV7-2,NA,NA,CASSLGRTYGYTF,TGTGCCAGCAGCTTAGGACGGACCTATGGCTACACCTTC
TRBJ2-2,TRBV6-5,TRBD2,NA,CASQGLAGDTGELFF,TGTGCCAGCCAGGGGCTAGCGGGAGACACCGGGGAGCTGTTTTTT
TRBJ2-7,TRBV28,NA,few,CASSFLQGYSYEQYF,TGTGCCAGCAGTTTCCTACAGGGATACTCCTACGAGCAGTACTTC
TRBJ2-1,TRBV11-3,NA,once,CASSLAGEGPFF,TGTGCCAGCAGCTTAGCAGGGGAAGGGCCGTTCTTC
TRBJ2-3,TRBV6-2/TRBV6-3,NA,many,CASKERGPADTQYF,TGTGCCAGCAAGGAGAGAGGGCCAGCGGATACGCAGTATTTT
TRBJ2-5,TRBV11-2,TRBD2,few,CASSSRGLAGGETQYF,TGTGCCAGCAGCTCCCGGGGACTAGCTGGAGGAGAGACCCAGTACTTC
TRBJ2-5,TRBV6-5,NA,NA,CASRPTFPRYQETQYF,TGTGCCAGCAGGCCGACCTTTCCGAGGTACCAAGAGACCCAGTACTTC